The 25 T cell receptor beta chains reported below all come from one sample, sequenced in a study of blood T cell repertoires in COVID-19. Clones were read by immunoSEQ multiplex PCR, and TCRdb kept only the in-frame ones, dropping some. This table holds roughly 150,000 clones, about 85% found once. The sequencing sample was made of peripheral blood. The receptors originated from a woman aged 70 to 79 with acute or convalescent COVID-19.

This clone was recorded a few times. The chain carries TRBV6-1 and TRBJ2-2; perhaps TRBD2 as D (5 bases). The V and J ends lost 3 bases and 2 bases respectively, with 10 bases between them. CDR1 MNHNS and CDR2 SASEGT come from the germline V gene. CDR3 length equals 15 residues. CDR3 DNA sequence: TGTGCCAGCAGTGAGGAGGCAGCTAACACCGGGGAGCTGTTTTTT. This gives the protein CASSEEAANTGELFF.

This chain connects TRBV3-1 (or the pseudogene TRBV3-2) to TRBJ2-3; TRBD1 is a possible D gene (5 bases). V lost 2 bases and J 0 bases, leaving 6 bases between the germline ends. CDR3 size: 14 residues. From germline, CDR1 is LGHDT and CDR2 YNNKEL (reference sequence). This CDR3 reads CASSQQGSTDTQYF. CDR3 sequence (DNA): TGTGCCAGCAGCCAACAGGGTAGCACAGATACGCAGTATTTT.

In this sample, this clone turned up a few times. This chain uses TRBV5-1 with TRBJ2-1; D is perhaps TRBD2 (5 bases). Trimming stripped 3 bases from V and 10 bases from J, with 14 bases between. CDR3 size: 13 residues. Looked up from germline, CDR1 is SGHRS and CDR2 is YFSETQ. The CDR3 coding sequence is TGCGCCAGCAGCTCCAGAGTGACGGGGGAGCAGTTCTTC. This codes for CASSSRVTGEQFF.

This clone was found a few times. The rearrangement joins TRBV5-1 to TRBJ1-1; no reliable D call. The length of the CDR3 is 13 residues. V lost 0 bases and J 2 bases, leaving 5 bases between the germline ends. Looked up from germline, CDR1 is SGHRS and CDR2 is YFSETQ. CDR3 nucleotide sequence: TGCGCCAGCAGCTTGGAATCTAACACTGAAGCTTTCTTT. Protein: CASSLESNTEAFF.

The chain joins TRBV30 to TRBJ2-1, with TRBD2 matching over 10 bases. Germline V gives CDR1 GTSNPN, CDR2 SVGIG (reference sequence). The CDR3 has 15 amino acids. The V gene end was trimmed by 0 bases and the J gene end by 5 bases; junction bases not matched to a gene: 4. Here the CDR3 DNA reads TGTGCCTGGAGTGTAGGAGCGGGGGGGAACAATGAGCAGTTCTTC. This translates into CAWSVGAGGNNEQFF.

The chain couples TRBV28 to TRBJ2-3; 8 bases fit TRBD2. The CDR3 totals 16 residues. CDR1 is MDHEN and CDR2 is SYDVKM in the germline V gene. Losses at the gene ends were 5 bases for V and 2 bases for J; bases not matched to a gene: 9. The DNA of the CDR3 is TGTGCCAGCAGTCCCCGGCTACTAGCGGACACAGATACGCAGTATTTT. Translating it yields CASSPRLLADTDTQYF.

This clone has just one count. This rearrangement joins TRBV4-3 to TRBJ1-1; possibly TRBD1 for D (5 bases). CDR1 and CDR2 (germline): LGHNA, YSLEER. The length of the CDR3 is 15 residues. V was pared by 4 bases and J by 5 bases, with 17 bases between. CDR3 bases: TGCGCCAGCAGCCCAACTACGGCAGGGCGGACTGAAGCTTTCTTT. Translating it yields CASSPTTAGRTEAFF.

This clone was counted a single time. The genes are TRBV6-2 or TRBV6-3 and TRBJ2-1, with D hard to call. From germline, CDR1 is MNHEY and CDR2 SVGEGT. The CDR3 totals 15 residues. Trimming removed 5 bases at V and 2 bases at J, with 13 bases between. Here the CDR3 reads CASSVGRGPYNEQFF. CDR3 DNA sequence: TGTGCCAGCAGTGTCGGTCGCGGTCCCTACAATGAGCAGTTCTTC.

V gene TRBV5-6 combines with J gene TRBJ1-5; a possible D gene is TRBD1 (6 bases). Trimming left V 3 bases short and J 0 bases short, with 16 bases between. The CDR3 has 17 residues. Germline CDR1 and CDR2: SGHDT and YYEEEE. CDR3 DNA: TGTGCCAGCAGCTCTCGGGACACGTCCCATAGCAATCAGCCCCAGCATTTT. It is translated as CASSSRDTSHSNQPQHF.

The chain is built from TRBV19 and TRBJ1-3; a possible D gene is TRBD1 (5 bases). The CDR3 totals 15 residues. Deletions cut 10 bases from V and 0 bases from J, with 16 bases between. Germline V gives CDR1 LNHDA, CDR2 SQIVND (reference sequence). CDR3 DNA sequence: TGTGCCACAACGGACAAAATCTACTCTGGAAACACCATATATTTT. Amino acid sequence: CATTDKIYSGNTIYF.

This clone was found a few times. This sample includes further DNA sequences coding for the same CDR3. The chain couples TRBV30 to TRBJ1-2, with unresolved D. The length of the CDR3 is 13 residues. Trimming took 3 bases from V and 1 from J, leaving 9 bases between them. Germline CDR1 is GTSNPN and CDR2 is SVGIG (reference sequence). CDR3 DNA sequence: TGTGCCTGGAGCCTCGGGATTAACTATGGCTACACCTTC. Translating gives CAWSLGINYGYTF.

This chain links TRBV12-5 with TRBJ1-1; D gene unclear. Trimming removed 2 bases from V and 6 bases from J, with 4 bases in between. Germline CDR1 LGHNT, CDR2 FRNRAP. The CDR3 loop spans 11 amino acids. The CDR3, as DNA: TGTGCTAGTGGTTTGATCTCTGAAGCTTTCTTT. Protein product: CASGLISEAFF.

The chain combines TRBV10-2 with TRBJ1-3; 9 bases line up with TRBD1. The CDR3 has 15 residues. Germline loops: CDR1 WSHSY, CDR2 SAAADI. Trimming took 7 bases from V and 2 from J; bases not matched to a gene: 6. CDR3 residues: CASTPGQGTGNTIYF. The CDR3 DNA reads TGCGCCAGCACCCCGGGACAGGGTACTGGAAACACCATATATTTT.

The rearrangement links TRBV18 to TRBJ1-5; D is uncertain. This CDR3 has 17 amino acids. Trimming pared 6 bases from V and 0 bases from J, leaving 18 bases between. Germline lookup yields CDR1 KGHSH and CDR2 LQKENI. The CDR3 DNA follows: TGTGCCAGCTCTTCCGAGAGGAGAAAAGATAGCAATCAGCCCCAGCATTTT. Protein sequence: CASSSERRKDSNQPQHF.

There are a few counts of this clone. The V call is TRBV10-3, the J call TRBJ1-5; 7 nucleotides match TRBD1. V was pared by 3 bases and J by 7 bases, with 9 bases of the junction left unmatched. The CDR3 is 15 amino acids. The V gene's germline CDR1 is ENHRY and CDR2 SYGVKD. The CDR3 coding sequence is TGTGCCATCAGTGAATCGGGGGCAGGGGGGCAGCCCCAGCATTTT. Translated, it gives CAISESGAGGQPQHF.

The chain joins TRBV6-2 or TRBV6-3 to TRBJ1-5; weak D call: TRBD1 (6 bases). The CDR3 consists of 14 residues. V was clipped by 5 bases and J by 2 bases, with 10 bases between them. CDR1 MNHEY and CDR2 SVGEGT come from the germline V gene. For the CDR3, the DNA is TGTGCCAGCAGTCGATCAGGGGGCAATCAGCCCCAGCATTTT. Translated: CASSRSGGNQPQHF.

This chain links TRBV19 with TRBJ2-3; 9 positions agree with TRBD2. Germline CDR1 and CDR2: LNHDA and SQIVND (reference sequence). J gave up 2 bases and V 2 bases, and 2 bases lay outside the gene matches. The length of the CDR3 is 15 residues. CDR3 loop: CASSILAGTTDTQYF. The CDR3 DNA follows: TGTGCCAGTAGTATACTAGCGGGGACCACAGATACGCAGTATTTT.

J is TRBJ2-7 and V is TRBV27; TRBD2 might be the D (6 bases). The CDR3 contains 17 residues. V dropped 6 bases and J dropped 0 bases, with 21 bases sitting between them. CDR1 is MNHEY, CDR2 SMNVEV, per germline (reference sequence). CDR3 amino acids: CASSGEVAGKSSYEQYF. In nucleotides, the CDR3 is TGTGCCAGCAGCGGGGAGGTGGCGGGGAAAAGCTCCTACGAGCAGTACTTC.

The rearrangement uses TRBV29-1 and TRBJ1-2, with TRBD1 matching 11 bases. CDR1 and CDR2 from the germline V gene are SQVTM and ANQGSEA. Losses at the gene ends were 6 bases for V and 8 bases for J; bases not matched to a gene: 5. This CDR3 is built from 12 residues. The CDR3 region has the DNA TGCAGCGTCGGACAGGGGGCTGAGGGCTACACCTTC. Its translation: CSVGQGAEGYTF.

CDR3 sequence reads: CASRDGAGPQHF. CDR3 DNA: TGTGCCAGCAGGGATGGGGCTGGGCCCCAGCATTTT. V is TRBV6-5 and J is TRBJ1-5, with D perhaps TRBD1 (5 bases). The CDR3 covers 12 residues. Per germline, CDR1 MNHEY and CDR2 SVGAGI. Trimming cost V 6 bases and J 9 bases, with 12 bases left between them.

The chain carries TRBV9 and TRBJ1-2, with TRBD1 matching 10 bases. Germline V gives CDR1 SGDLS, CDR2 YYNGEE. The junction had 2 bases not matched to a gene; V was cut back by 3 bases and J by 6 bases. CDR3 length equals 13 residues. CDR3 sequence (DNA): TGTGCCAGCAGCGAGGGACAGGGGAATGGCTACACCTTC. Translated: CASSEGQGNGYTF. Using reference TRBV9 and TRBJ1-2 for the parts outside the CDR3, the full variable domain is DSGVTQTPKHLITATGQRVTLRCSPRSGDLSVYWYQQSLDQGLQFLIQYYNGEERAKGNILERFSAQQFPDLHSELNLSSLELGDSALYFCASSEGQGNGYTFGSGTRLTVV.

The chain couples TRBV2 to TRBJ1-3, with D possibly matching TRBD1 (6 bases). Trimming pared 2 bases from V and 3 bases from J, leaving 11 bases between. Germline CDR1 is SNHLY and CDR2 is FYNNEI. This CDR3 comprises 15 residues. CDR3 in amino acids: CASSEQGFSGNTIYF. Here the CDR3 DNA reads TGTGCCAGCAGTGAACAGGGGTTTAGTGGAAACACCATATATTTT.

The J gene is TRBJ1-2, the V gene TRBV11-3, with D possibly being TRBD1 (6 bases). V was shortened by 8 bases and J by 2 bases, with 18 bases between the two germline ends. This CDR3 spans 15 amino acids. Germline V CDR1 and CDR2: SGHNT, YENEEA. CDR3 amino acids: CASANRAGENYGYTF. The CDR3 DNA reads TGTGCCAGCGCGAATAGGGCAGGGGAAAACTATGGCTACACCTTC.

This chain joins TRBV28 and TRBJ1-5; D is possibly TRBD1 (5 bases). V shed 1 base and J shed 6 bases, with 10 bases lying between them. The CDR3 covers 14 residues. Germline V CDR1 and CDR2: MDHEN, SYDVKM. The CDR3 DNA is TGTGCCAGCAGTTTATCAGGGTTCGGTCAGCCCCAGCATTTT. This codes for CASSLSGFGQPQHF.

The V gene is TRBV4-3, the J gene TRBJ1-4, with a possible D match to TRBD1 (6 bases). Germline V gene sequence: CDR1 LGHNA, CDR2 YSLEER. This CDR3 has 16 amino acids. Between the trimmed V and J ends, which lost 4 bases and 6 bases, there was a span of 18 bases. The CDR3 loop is CASSPRTGSRDEKLFF. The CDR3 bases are TGCGCCAGCAGCCCTCGAACAGGGAGCCGGGATGAAAAACTGTTTTTT.